These T cell receptor beta chains were read from a single sample in a study of regulatory T cells in long-lasting Graves disease. TCRdb used MiXCR to reprocess the multiplex PCR reads, holding one entry per CDR3 protein. The table has 450,000 to 600,000 distinct CDR3 sequences, approximately 13% seen once. This same sample was also taken into another study, of T cells in Graves' hyperthyroidism and ophthalmopathy.

The source was peripheral blood mononuclear cells (PBMCs), collected at new diagnosis, from a patient treated with antithyroid drugs. Receptors originate from a man under 40 with Graves disease. The CDR3 runs from the conserved cysteine through the conserved F or W. Fields, in order: J gene, CDR3 length, D gene, V gene, clone size, CDR3 DNA, CDR3 protein. The D gene is left open where the match is weak. Some rows have no size entry. The others give once, few or many, or a class for an expanded clone.

TRBJ2-6,18,TRBD1,TRBV2,many,TGTGCCAGCAGCAAGGGACAGGGGACAATGAGCGGGGCCAACGTCCTGACTTTC,CASSKGQGTMSGANVLTF
TRBJ2-4,15,TRBD1,TRBV5-8,NA,TGTGCCAGCACCCAACCGACAGGGGGGAGAAACATTCAGTACTTC,CASTQPTGGRNIQYF
TRBJ2-6,13,NA,TRBV20-1,many,TGCAGTGCTTCCGTAGGGGAACCAAACGTCCTGACTTTC,CSASVGEPNVLTF
TRBJ1-1,15,NA,TRBV20-1,few,TGCAGTGCTAGGGACACTCGTAGCATGAACACTGAAGCTTTCTTT,CSARDTRSMNTEAFF
TRBJ2-7,13,NA,TRBV5-1,many,TGTGCCAGCAGCTTAGCCGGAGTCCACGAGCAGTACTTC,CASSLAGVHEQYF
TRBJ2-7,16,TRBD2,TRBV7-9,many,TGTGCCAGCAGCTTAGCGCTAGCGGGGTACTCCTACGAGCAGTACTTC,CASSLALAGYSYEQYF
TRBJ1-4,16,TRBD1,TRBV5-5,many,TGTGCCAGCAGCGCGGGACAGGGAACCCTAAATGAAAAACTGTTTTTT,CASSAGQGTLNEKLFF
TRBJ1-1,14,NA,TRBV5-4,many,TGTGCCAGCAGCTTGGTTCAGCCTGGGGCTGAAGCTTTCTTT,CASSLVQPGAEAFF
TRBJ2-1,15,NA,TRBV29-1,few,TGCAGCGTGGGGGGAGGTCTAGTGGTATACAATGAGCAGTTCTTC,CSVGGGLVVYNEQFF
TRBJ2-5,13,NA,TRBV5-4,few,TGTGCCAGCAGGGGAGCGGATCAAGAGACCCAGTACTTC,CASRGADQETQYF
TRBJ2-7,16,TRBD2,TRBV29-1,many,TGCAGCGTTAATGACCTAGAGACGGGAGGTCAGGAGGAGCAGTACTTC,CSVNDLETGGQEEQYF
TRBJ2-2,16,NA,TRBV24-1,NA,TGTGCCACCAGTGATTTTAGGGGTCAGGGCACCGGGGGGCTGTTTTTT,CATSDFRGQGTGGLFF
TRBJ2-1,15,TRBD2,TRBV7-3,many,TGTGCCAGCAGCCCGGGACTAGCGGGATACAATGAGCAGTTCTTC,CASSPGLAGYNEQFF
TRBJ2-5,13,NA,TRBV29-1,many,TGCAGCGTTGAACCGGCAAATCAAGAGACCCAGTACTTC,CSVEPANQETQYF
TRBJ2-7,15,TRBD1,TRBV18,NA,TGTGCCAGCTCACCCCAGGGACAGGGAGTGTACGAGCAGTACTTC,CASSPQGQGVYEQYF
TRBJ2-1,16,TRBD2,TRBV11-1,many,TGTGCCAGCAGCTTAGAGGAGCGGGAGCTAAACAATGAGCAGTTCTTC,CASSLEERELNNEQFF
TRBJ2-7,15,TRBD1,TRBV2,NA,TGTGCCAGCAGAACCGGGACAGGGGGCCGGGACGAGCAGTACTTC,CASRTGTGGRDEQYF
TRBJ1-1,13,NA,TRBV19,NA,TGTGCCAGTTTCGACCTCTACGACACTGAAGCTTTCTTT,CASFDLYDTEAFF
TRBJ1-1,15,NA,TRBV5-1,NA,TGCGCCAGCAGCTTGGGGCCGGGGTCCCTCGCTGAAGCTTTCTTT,CASSLGPGSLAEAFF
TRBJ2-2,19,TRBD1,TRBV7-3,many,TGTGCCAGCAGCTTAAGTGGACAGGAAACCCCCCGGGACACCGGGGAGCTGTTTTTT,CASSLSGQETPRDTGELFF
TRBJ2-1,14,TRBD1,TRBV6-1,NA,TGTGCCAGCAACCGGGACAGGGGAACCAATGAGCAGTTCTTC,CASNRDRGTNEQFF
TRBJ2-3,16,NA,TRBV20-1,NA,TGCAGTGCTAGAGATCCCGGACTAACCTATACAGATACGCAGTATTTT,CSARDPGLTYTDTQYF
TRBJ2-6,17,NA,TRBV5-1,many,TGCGCCAGCACCGTCGTGGCAGGGGACGCTGGGGCCAACGTCCTGACTTTC,CASTVVAGDAGANVLTF
TRBJ2-1,14,NA,TRBV12-3/TRBV12-4,NA,TGTGCCAGCACCCTCAGGGGGGGGGGACATGAGCAGTTCTTC,CASTLRGGGHEQFF
TRBJ2-1,15,NA,TRBV7-2,many,TGTGCCAGCAGCTTAAGACGGGATCTCGACAATGAGCAGTTCTTC,CASSLRRDLDNEQFF
TRBJ2-1,15,TRBD2,TRBV24-1,NA,TGTGCCACCAGTGATACTAGCGGGAACCACGATGAGCAGTTCTTC,CATSDTSGNHDEQFF
TRBJ2-5,12,NA,TRBV27,NA,TGTGCCAGCGGCCCCCTGCGAGAGACCCAGTACTTC,CASGPLRETQYF